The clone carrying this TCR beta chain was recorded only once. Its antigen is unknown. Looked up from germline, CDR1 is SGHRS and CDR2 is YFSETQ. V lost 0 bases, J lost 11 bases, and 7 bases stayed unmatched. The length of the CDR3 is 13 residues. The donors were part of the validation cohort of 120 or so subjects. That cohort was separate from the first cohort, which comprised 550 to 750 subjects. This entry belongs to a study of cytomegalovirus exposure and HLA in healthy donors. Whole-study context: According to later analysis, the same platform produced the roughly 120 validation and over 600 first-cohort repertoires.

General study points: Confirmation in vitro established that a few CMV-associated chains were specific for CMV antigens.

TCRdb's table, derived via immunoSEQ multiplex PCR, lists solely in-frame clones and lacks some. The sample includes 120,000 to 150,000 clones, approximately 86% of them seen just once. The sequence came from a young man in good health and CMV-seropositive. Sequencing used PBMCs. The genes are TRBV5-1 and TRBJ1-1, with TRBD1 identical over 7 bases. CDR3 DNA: TGCGCCAGCAGCTTGGGCCAGGGGGACCAGGCTTTCTTT. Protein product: CASSLGQGDQAFF.